This T cell receptor beta chain was sequenced during a study of PD-L1 blockade in urothelial cancer. At the level of the study: Between 0 and 3 chemotherapy regimens preceded treatment for each patient. At 3 weeks (second dose) and 6 weeks after starting treatment, blood was analyzed. Blood samples contained a median around 130,000 T cells.

Concerning this clone itself: No antigen is known for it.

Germline V CDR1 and CDR2: MNHNS, SASEGT. The CDR3 is 14 amino acids. The germline V and J ends were trimmed by 6 bases and 1 base, with 12 bases remaining between them. The data were produced by immunoSEQ multiplex PCR, yet TCRdb's version contains in-frame clones alone and is incomplete. The table shows around 71,000 clones, with about 82% occurring only once. Time point indicated: pretreatment peripheral blood. Broader study findings: Tumor-associated clones in blood expanded more at 3 weeks in durable-benefit patients.

The receptor was derived from a man aged 40-55 years with urothelial cancer. The source was PBMCs, collected around atezolizumab (anti-PD-L1) treatment. The chain uses TRBV6-1 and TRBJ1-1; D is uncertain. CDR3 DNA: TGTGCCAGCAGCAGCACAGACAAGAACACTGAAGCTTTCTTT. Translated, it gives CASSSTDKNTEAFF.